The 4 T cell receptor beta chains reported below all come from one sample, sequenced in a study of a mutant IDH1 vaccine in newly diagnosed glioma. Time point given: baseline, week 1 (first vaccination visit). Regarding treatment: pre-vaccination baseline after standard-of-care therapy. Libraries were prepared by immunoSEQ multiplex PCR; TCRdb keeps only in-frame clonotypes and omits some of them. This sample has about 24,000 clones, with roughly nine tenths found just once. The source material was PBMCs, sampled from a glioma patient treated with radiotherapy, temozolomide or both. These receptors came from a young man with glioma.

The CDR3 is CASNRDRTNTEAFF. CDR3 sequence (DNA): TGTGCCAGCAATAGGGACAGGACGAACACTGAAGCTTTCTTT. The V call is TRBV27, the J call TRBJ1-1, with TRBD1 identical over 8 bases. The germline CDR1 and CDR2 sequences are MNHEY and SMNVEV (reference sequence). The CDR3 totals 14 residues. The J segment lost 1 base and the V segment lost 7 bases, leaving 5 bases of the junction unmatched.

J is TRBJ2-2 and V is TRBV7-9; D gene unclear. CDR1 is SEHNR and CDR2 is FQNEAQ in the germline V gene (reference sequence). The CDR3 has 15 amino acids. V shed 4 bases and J shed 0 bases, with 9 bases lying between them. The CDR3 DNA reads TGTGCCAGCAGCTATTATTCCTCGAACACCGGGGAGCTGTTTTTT. It is translated as CASSYYSSNTGELFF.

J is TRBJ2-2 and V is TRBV5-1, with a weak D call TRBD1 (5 bases). V lost 0 bases and J lost 3, with 6 bases in between. The germline CDR1 and CDR2 sequences are SGHRS and YFSETQ. The CDR3 runs 14 residues. The CDR3 nucleotides are TGCGCCAGCAGCTTGGGACAGTACACCGGGGAGCTGTTTTTT. This gives the protein CASSLGQYTGELFF.

The chain recombines TRBV4-1 with TRBJ1-5, with D perhaps matching TRBD1 (5 bases). Per germline, CDR1 MGHRA and CDR2 YSYEKL. The CDR3 sequence is 19 residues long. V lost 4 bases and J 1 base, leaving 23 bases between the germline ends. The CDR3: CASSPSITGDWASNQPQHF. Here the CDR3 DNA reads TGCGCCAGCAGCCCATCTATTACAGGAGACTGGGCAAGCAATCAGCCCCAGCATTTT.